These T cell receptor beta chains were read from a single sample in a study of naive and memory T cell subsets. TCRdb redid the calling of the UMI-ligation and nested PCR reads with MiXCR, one entry per CDR3 protein. Among under 150,000 distinct CDR3 sequences listed, roughly a fifth were seen once. Sequenced material: naive CD8+ T cells from blood. The receptors were gathered from a human donor in good health. CDR3s leave out the opening cysteine and the closing phenylalanine or tryptophan.

V	J	length	CDR3
TRBV5-1	TRBJ2-1	9	ASGSYNEQF
TRBV9	TRBJ1-2	12	ASSVGDIVYGYT
TRBV15	TRBJ1-5	12	ATSADRGGQPQH
TRBV7-9	TRBJ2-2	13	ASHVPRSNTGELF
TRBV28	TRBJ2-7	14	ASSKNWGLAAYEQY
TRBV5-1	TRBJ2-7	11	ASSPEGPYEQY
TRBV2	TRBJ1-2	12	ASSEGQGVGGYT
TRBV7-2	TRBJ2-7	13	ASSLEQGGPYEQY
TRBV10-3	TRBJ2-3	11	ATISEEADTQY
TRBV5-5	TRBJ2-1	12	ASSEIAGGDEQF
TRBV6-5	TRBJ2-1	12	ASNKPGRGNEQF
TRBV9	TRBJ2-3	13	ASSYRAGVGDTQY
TRBV6-5	TRBJ2-7	11	ASSYGLAYEQY
TRBV28	TRBJ2-3	15	ASSLFLPGGVPDTQY
TRBV4-1	TRBJ2-5	13	ASSQDQGVRKTQY
TRBV28	TRBJ1-5	14	ASISAGTTSNQPQH
TRBV5-1	TRBJ1-5	13	ASSEDSLVGRPQH
TRBV20-1	TRBJ2-1	12	SAREGTTYNEQF
TRBV28	TRBJ2-1	14	ASSSLSGSSYNEQF
TRBV15	TRBJ2-1	12	ATSKGLENNEQF
TRBV4-3	TRBJ2-1	13	ASSPDRERDNEQF
TRBV20-1	TRBJ1-3	12	SAGQESSGNTIY
TRBV28	TRBJ2-7	11	ASSGSGGYEQY
TRBV29-1	TRBJ2-1	11	SVGGLAWREQF
TRBV29-1	TRBJ1-2	12	SVEGADRNYGYT
TRBV27	TRBJ2-3	11	ASSWGGADTQY
TRBV13	TRBJ2-1	12	ASSSLEGHNEQF
TRBV7-3	TRBJ2-3	13	ASSYVGGPTDTQY
TRBV20-1	TRBJ2-1	12	SASETGTGGEQF
TRBV24-1	TRBJ2-3	14	ATSDPGDYNADTQY
TRBV20-1	TRBJ1-5	14	SAADLDGGSNQPQH
TRBV2	TRBJ2-7	11	ASSDQETYEQY
TRBV27	TRBJ2-1	11	ASSFIGSNEQF
TRBV28	TRBJ2-7	10	ASLGETYEQY
TRBV28	TRBJ2-3	12	ASRGGRAKDTQY
TRBV28	TRBJ2-7	9	ASSLGYEQY
TRBV2	TRBJ2-5	11	AIGGRNQETQY
TRBV29-1	TRBJ2-1	10	SPWGLENEQF
TRBV4-1	TRBJ1-1	12	ASSQGQGWAEAF
TRBV28	TRBJ2-1	13	ASSTSGSPYNEQF
TRBV12-3/TRBV12-4	TRBJ1-6	12	ASRPGQNNSPLH
TRBV19	TRBJ1-5	11	ASSTPGGQPQH
TRBV23-1	TRBJ2-7	19	ASSQAWVAGGPTSHRYEQY
TRBV6-5	TRBJ1-2	10	ASSYGNYGYT
TRBV7-9	TRBJ2-6	16	ASSLRGLDVSGANVLT
TRBV4-3	TRBJ1-6	15	ASSQDKADLYNSPLH
TRBV6-1	TRBJ2-2	16	ASSQWAGRSSNTGELF
TRBV28	TRBJ2-5	16	ASSFEGQGARGAETQY